These 20 T cell receptor beta chains came from one sample sequenced in a study of CD8+ T cells in alopecia areata. RNA, once extracted, was reverse transcribed into cDNA for use as the sequencing template. This table comes from immunoSEQ multiplex PCR, and its TCRdb copy is limited to in-frame clones, with some not included. The repertoire holds hundreds of thousands of clones, with about three fifths as singletons. Sequencing used CD4+ T cells sorted from blood, obtained at week 0. The receptors stem from a human donor with alopecia areata.

The chain uses TRBV5-5 and TRBJ2-7; 7 positions match TRBD2. CDR3 length equals 17 residues. In germline, CDR1 is SGHKS, CDR2 YYEKEE (reference sequence). Germline trimming cut 4 bases from V and 0 bases from J; bases unmatched to any gene: 13. Here the CDR3 DNA reads TGTGCCAGCAGCGGCTCAATGGGGCGGGAGCGCTCCTACGAGCAGTACTTC. It yields the protein CASSGSMGRERSYEQYF.

This clone was observed a handful of times. The chain joins TRBV11-2 to TRBJ1-1; maybe TRBD1 (5 bases). The V and J ends lost 0 bases and 4 bases respectively, with 15 bases between them. This CDR3 is built from 16 residues. In germline, CDR1 is SGHAT, CDR2 FQNNGV. The CDR3 here is CASSLDTPGLGTEAFF. The CDR3 region has the DNA TGTGCCAGCAGCTTAGATACCCCGGGACTGGGCACTGAAGCTTTCTTT.

This clone came up a few times. V and J are TRBV30 and TRBJ1-5; D gene ambiguous. This CDR3 has 15 residues. Germline loops: CDR1 GTSNPN, CDR2 SVGIG (reference sequence). The germline V and J ends were trimmed by 2 bases and 0 bases, with 11 bases remaining between them. The CDR3 spells CAWSPSLYSNQPQHF. The CDR3 nucleotides are TGTGCCTGGAGTCCGAGCCTCTATAGCAATCAGCCCCAGCATTTT. Variable domain in full (rest from reference TRBV30 and TRBJ1-5): SQTIHQWPATLVQPVGSPLSLECTVEGTSNPNLYWYRQAAGRGLQLLFYSVGIGQISSEVPQNLSASRPQDRQFILSSKKLLLSDSGFYLCAWSPSLYSNQPQHFGDGTRLSIL.

This clone was recorded once. This sequence joins TRBV5-1 and TRBJ2-1; the D is unclear. Trimming removed 3 bases at V and 7 bases at J, with 11 bases between. The CDR3 totals 13 residues. Per germline, CDR1 SGHRS and CDR2 YFSETQ. The CDR3 DNA reads as TGCGCCAGCAGCTCGAGCCGGAAAAATGAGCAGTTCTTC. It yields the protein CASSSSRKNEQFF.

This clone was detected only a few times. The chain couples TRBV4-1 to TRBJ2-5, with a weak D call TRBD2 (6 bases). The CDR3 covers 16 residues. Per the germline V gene, CDR1 is MGHRA and CDR2 is YSYEKL. V lost 2 bases, J lost 2 bases, and 15 bases lay in between. The CDR3 bases are TGCGCCAGCAGCCAAAAAACCCCTAGCGCTCAAGAGACCCAGTACTTC. This translates into CASSQKTPSAQETQYF.

The chain employs TRBV11-2 and TRBJ2-7; unclear D gene. Trimming took 6 bases from V and 7 from J, leaving 13 bases between them. The CDR3 has 12 residues. Germline V gene lookup returns CDR1 SGHAT and CDR2 FQNNGV. CDR3 sequence reads: CASSFASGEQYF. The CDR3 DNA reads TGTGCCAGCAGTTTCGCTTCGGGTGAGCAGTACTTC.

V is TRBV29-1 and J is TRBJ2-1; TRBD2 agrees at 7 bases. Germline V gene sequence: CDR1 SQVTM, CDR2 ANQGSEA. After removal of 4 bases from V and 9 bases from J, the junction contained 15 bases not matched to a gene. The CDR3 length is 15 residues. This CDR3 reads CSVGPRSGAALEQFF. For the CDR3, the DNA is TGCAGCGTTGGCCCCCGAAGCGGGGCAGCTCTTGAGCAGTTCTTC.

This clone occurred a few times. The chain recombines TRBV29-1 with TRBJ2-7, with D possibly TRBD1 on 6 matching bases. V lost 6 bases and J lost 5, with 20 bases in between. This CDR3 has 14 amino acids. CDR1 and CDR2 from the germline V gene are SQVTM and ANQGSEA. DNA for the CDR3: TGCAGCGTCAGAGACAGGCTAATAGGGAACGAGCAGTACTTC. It translates to CSVRDRLIGNEQYF.

The chain employs TRBV7-8 and TRBJ2-7; D not certain. This CDR3 is built from 12 residues. The ends were cut back, 4 bases at V and 0 bases at J, with 4 bases in the middle. CDR1 SGHVS and CDR2 FQNEAQ come from the germline V gene. This CDR3 reads CASSSSSYEQYF. The CDR3 DNA is TGTGCCAGCAGCTCCAGCTCCTACGAGCAGTACTTC.

This chain joins TRBV30 and TRBJ2-2, with D unresolved. The CDR3 spans 12 residues. The V gene lost 5 bases and the J gene lost 7 bases, with 11 bases spanning the gap. Looked up from germline, CDR1 is GTSNPN and CDR2 is SVGIG (reference sequence). DNA of the CDR3: TGTGCCTGGGGGGTACATGTCGGGGAGCTGTTTTTT. Translated: CAWGVHVGELFF.

In this sample, this clone turned up once. V and J are TRBV6-5 and TRBJ1-5; D ambiguous. The CDR3 consists of 14 residues. Between the trimmed V and J ends, which lost 5 bases and 4 bases, there was a span of 12 bases. CDR1 MNHEY and CDR2 SVGAGI come from the germline V gene. The CDR3 protein is CASSTHTTNQPQHF. CDR3 coding DNA: TGTGCCAGCAGTACCCACACGACTAATCAGCCCCAGCATTTT.

This clone was observed a handful of times. J is TRBJ2-2 and V is TRBV6-5; 8 nucleotides match TRBD2. Per the germline V gene, CDR1 is MNHEY and CDR2 is SVGAGI. The CDR3 extends over 14 amino acids. V lost 5 bases and J lost 7; bases outside the gene matches: 6. As DNA, the CDR3 is TGTGCCAGCAGTACGCCCGCGGGGGGCGGGGAGCTGTTTTTT. This encodes CASSTPAGGGELFF.

There are a few counts of this clone. V usage is TRBV11-2 and J usage is TRBJ2-4; 9 bases agree with TRBD1. Per germline, CDR1 SGHAT and CDR2 FQNNGV. The CDR3 length is 16 residues. J lost 5 bases, V lost 3 bases, and 8 bases had no gene match. DNA for the CDR3: TGTGCCAGCAGCTTCCCCGGGACAGGGACACAAAACATTCAGTACTTC. Its protein product is CASSFPGTGTQNIQYF.

This clone turned up a few times. The rearrangement joins TRBV28 to TRBJ2-7, with 7 bases lining up with TRBD1. Germline V CDR1 and CDR2: MDHEN, SYDVKM. Unmatched junction bases numbered 8, after V lost 5 bases and J lost 1 base. The CDR3 runs to 15 residues. CDR3 residues: CASSTRQGFSYEQYF. CDR3 sequence (DNA): TGTGCCAGCAGTACCCGACAGGGCTTTTCCTACGAGCAGTACTTC. Supplemented by reference TRBV28 and TRBJ2-7, the full variable domain reads DVKVTQSSRYLVKRTGEKVFLECVQDMDHENMFWYRQDPGLGLRLIYFSYDVKMKEKGDIPEGYSVSREKKERFSLILESASTNQTSMYLCASSTRQGFSYEQYFGPGTRLTVT.

The rearrangement links TRBV30 to TRBJ1-1; TRBD1 is a possible D gene (5 bases). The CDR3 totals 13 residues. With 0 bases removed from V and 11 bases from J, the gap between germline ends came to 16 bases. Germline CDR1 is GTSNPN and CDR2 is SVGIG (reference sequence). CDR3 region: CAWSVRTGTGAFF. As DNA, the CDR3 is TGTGCCTGGAGTGTACGAACGGGGACTGGGGCTTTCTTT.

This clone showed up just once. This chain connects TRBV20-1 to TRBJ1-2; no reliable D call. This CDR3 contains 11 residues. V lost 2 bases and J 2 bases, leaving 3 bases between the germline ends. Germline V gene sequence: CDR1 DFQATT, CDR2 SNEGSKA (reference sequence). For the CDR3, the DNA is TGCAGTGCTAGACAGAACTATGGCTACACCTTC. This translates into CSARQNYGYTF.

This chain connects TRBV6-5 to TRBJ1-5; D gene unclear. The CDR3 is 15 amino acids. The ends were cut back, 4 bases at V and 0 bases at J, with 10 bases in the middle. Germline V lookup: CDR1 MNHEY, CDR2 SVGAGI. The CDR3 sequence: CASSFHYYSNQPQHF. CDR3 sequence (DNA): TGTGCCAGCAGTTTCCACTATTATAGCAATCAGCCCCAGCATTTT.

This clone has a handful of counts. Other nucleotide sequences from this sample produce the same CDR3. The V call is TRBV29-1, the J call TRBJ1-1, with unresolved D. CDR3 length: 13 amino acids. Per germline, CDR1 SQVTM and CDR2 ANQGSEA. Trimming stripped 2 bases from V and 3 bases from J, with 10 bases between. In DNA form, the CDR3 reads TGCAGCGTTGAACGCGTGCTGGACACTGAAGCTTTCTTT. As protein: CSVERVLDTEAFF.

The chain links TRBV4-2 to TRBJ2-3; TRBD1 agrees at 8 bases. Germline V gene data show CDR1 as LGHNA and CDR2 as YNFKEQ. This CDR3 has 16 residues. V lost 0 bases, J lost 2 bases, and 4 bases stayed unmatched. The CDR3 DNA reads as TGTGCCAGCAGCCAAGATGGACAGGGAGACACAGATACGCAGTATTTT. Its translation: CASSQDGQGDTDTQYF.

In this sample, this clone turned up a few times. The rearrangement uses TRBV18 and TRBJ1-4; D perhaps matches TRBD1 (5 bases). Trimming left V 6 bases short and J 8 bases short, with 13 bases between. The CDR3 covers 13 residues. CDR1 is KGHSH, CDR2 LQKENI, per germline. The CDR3 here is CASSFRVEEKLFF. CDR3 sequence (DNA): TGTGCCAGCTCGTTCAGGGTAGAAGAAAAACTGTTTTTT. The full variable domain, rest sourced from reference TRBV18 and TRBJ1-4, is NAGVMQNPRHLVRRRGQEARLRCSPMKGHSHVYWYRQLPEEGLKFMVYLQKENIIDESGMPKERFSAEFPKEGPSILRIQQVVRGDSAAYFCASSFRVEEKLFFGSGTQLSVL.